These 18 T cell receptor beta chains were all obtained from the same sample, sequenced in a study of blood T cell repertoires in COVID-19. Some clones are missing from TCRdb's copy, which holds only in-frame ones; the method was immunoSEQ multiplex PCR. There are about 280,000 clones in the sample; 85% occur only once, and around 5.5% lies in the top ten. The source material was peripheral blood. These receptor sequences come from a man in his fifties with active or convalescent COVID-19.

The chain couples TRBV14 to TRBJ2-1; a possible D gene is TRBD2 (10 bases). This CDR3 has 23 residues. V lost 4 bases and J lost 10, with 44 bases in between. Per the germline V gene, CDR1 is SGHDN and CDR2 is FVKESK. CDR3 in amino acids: CASSPTGGSSGSGRPSVWGEQFF. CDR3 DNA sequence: TGTGCCAGCAGCCCGACAGGGGGTTCCTCCGGTAGCGGGAGGCCCTCCGTTTGGGGAGAGCAGTTCTTC. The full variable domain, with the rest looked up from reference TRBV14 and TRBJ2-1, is EAGVTQFPSHSVIEKGQTVTLRCDPISGHDNLYWYRRVMGKEIKFLLHFVKESKQDESGMPNNRFLAERTGGTYSTLKVQPAELEDSGVYFCASSPTGGSSGSGRPSVWGEQFFGPGTRLTVL.

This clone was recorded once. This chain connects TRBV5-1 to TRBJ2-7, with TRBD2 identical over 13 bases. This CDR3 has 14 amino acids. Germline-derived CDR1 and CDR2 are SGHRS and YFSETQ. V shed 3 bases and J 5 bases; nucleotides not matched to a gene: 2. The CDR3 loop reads CASSWTSGRHEQYF. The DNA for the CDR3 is TGCGCCAGCAGCTGGACTAGCGGGAGACACGAGCAGTACTTC.

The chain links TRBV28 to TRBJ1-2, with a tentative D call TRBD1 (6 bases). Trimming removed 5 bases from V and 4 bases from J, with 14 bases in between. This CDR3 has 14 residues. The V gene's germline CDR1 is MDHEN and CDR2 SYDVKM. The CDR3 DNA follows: TGTGCCAGCAGTACCCCACAGGGCCCCTATGGCTACACCTTC. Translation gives CASSTPQGPYGYTF.

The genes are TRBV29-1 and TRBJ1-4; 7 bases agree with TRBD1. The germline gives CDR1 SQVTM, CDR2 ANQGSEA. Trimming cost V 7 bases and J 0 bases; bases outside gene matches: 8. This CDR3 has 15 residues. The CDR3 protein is CSAKTGTATNEKLFF. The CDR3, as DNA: TGCAGCGCCAAGACAGGGACTGCAACTAATGAAAAACTGTTTTTT.

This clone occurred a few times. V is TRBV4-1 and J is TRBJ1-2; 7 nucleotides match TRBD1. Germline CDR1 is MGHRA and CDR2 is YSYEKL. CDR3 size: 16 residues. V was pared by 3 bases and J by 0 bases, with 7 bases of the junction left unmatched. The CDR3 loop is CASSQPGGSSNYGYTF. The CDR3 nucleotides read TGCGCCAGCAGCCAGCCAGGGGGATCCTCTAACTATGGCTACACCTTC.

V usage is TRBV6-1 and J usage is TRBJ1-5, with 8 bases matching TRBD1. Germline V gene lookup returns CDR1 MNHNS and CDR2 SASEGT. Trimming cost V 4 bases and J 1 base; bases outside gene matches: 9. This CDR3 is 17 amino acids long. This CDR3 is CASSAPLQGGSNQPQHF. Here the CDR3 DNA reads TGTGCCAGCAGTGCTCCTTTACAGGGGGGAAGCAATCAGCCCCAGCATTTT.

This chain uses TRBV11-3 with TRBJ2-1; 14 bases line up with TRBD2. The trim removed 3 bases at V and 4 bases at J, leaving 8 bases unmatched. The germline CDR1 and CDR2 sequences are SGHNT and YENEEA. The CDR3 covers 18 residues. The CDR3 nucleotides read TGTGCCAGCAGCTTTTCGACTAGCGGGAGGGCCAAATACAATGAGCAGTTCTTC. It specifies CASSFSTSGRAKYNEQFF.

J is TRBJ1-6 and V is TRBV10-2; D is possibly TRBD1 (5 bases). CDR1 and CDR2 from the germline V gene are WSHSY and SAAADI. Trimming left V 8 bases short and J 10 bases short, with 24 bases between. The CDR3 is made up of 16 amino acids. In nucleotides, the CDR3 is TGCGCCAGCTCGGATCTCCCTCAGGGATACGGGTCACCCCTCCACTTT. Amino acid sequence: CASSDLPQGYGSPLHF.

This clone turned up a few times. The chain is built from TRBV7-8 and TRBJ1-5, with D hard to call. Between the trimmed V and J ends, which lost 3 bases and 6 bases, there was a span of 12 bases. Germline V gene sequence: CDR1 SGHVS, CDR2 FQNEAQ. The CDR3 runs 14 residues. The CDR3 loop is CASSLPGMAQPQHF. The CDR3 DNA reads TGTGCCAGCAGCTTGCCGGGAATGGCTCAGCCCCAGCATTTT.

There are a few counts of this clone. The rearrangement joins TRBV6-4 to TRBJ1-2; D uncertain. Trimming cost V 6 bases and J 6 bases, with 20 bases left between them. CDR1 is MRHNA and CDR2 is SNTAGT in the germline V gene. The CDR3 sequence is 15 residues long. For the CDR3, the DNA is TGTGCCAGCAGCCCCCGGGTTGGGAGAGGAGATGGCTACACCTTC. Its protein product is CASSPRVGRGDGYTF.

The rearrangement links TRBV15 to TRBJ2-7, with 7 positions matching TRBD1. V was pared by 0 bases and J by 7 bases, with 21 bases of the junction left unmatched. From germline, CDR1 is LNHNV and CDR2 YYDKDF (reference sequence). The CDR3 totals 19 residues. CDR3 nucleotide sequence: TGTGCCACCAGCAGAGATCGGCTCTCTCGAACAGGGGAGTCTCGGGAGCAGTACTTC. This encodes CATSRDRLSRTGESREQYF.

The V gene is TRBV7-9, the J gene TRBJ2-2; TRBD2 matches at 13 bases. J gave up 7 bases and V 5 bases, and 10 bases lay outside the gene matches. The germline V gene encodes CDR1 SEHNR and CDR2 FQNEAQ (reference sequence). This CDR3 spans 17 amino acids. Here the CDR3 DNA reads TGTGCCAGCAGCCCTACTAGCGGGAGGGGCCGGCGCGGGGAGCTGTTTTTT. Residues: CASSPTSGRGRRGELFF.

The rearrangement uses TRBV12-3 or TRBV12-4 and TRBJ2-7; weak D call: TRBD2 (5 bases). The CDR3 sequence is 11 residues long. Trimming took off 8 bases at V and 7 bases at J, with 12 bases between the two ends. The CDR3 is CASGVGGEQYF. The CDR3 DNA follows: TGTGCCAGCGGTGTTGGCGGGGAGCAGTACTTC.

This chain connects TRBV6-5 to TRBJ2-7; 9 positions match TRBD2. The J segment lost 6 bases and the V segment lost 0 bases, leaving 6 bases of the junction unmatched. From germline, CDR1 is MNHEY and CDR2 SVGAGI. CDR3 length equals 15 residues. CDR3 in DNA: TGTGCCAGCAGTTACTCGGGCGGGAGGGCCTCCGAGCAGTACTTC. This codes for CASSYSGGRASEQYF.

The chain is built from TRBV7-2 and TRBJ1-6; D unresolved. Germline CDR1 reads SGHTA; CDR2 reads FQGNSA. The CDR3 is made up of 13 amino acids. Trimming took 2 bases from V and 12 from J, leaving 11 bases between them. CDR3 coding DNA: TGTGCCAGCAGCTTAACGGGGATTCAACCCCTCCACTTT. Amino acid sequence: CASSLTGIQPLHF.

CDR3 residues: CASSSDVGHNSYEQYF. The CDR3 coding sequence is TGTGCCAGCAGCTCTGACGTGGGACACAACTCCTACGAGCAGTACTTC. The chain joins TRBV5-5 to TRBJ2-7; possible D gene TRBD1, 6 bases. The V and J ends lost 3 bases and 0 bases respectively, with 16 bases between them. CDR3 length equals 16 residues. Germline V gene data show CDR1 as SGHKS and CDR2 as YYEKEE (reference sequence).

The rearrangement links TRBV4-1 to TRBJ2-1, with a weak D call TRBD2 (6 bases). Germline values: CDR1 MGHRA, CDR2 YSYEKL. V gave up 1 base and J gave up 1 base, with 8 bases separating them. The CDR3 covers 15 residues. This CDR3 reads CASSQALASYNEQFF. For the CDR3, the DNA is TGCGCCAGCAGCCAAGCACTAGCTTCCTACAATGAGCAGTTCTTC.

The CDR3 is CASSLTGVPSGNTIYF. The CDR3 nucleotides read TGTGCCAGCAGCCTGACAGGGGTGCCTTCTGGAAACACCATATATTTT. V gene TRBV5-4 combines with J gene TRBJ1-3, with 8 positions matching TRBD1. Germline V gene data show CDR1 as SGHNT and CDR2 as YYREEE (reference sequence). The ends lost 4 bases at V and 1 base at J; junction bases unmatched: 7. This CDR3 has 16 amino acids. Looking up the rest from reference TRBV5-4 and TRBJ1-3 gives the full variable domain: ETGVTQSPTHLIKTRGQQVTLRCSSQSGHNTVSWYQQALGQGPQFIFQYYREEENGRGNFPPRFSGLQFPNYSSELNVNALELDDSALYLCASSLTGVPSGNTIYFGEGSWLTVV.